This T cell receptor (beta chain) was captured in a study of tumor-infiltrating lymphocytes in oesophageal squamous cell carcinoma (TCRdb year 2016). The CDR3 holds 15 amino acids from the cysteine to the phenylalanine. Only the CDR3 region is kept as DNA, spanning 45 bases read in frame from base 1. Based on the germline V gene (reference sequence), the CDR1 and CDR2 sequences are SGHNT and YYREEE. Trimmed from V: 4 bases; trimmed from J: 0 bases; junction bases lacking a gene match: 4. Comment on this clonotype: Its cognate antigen has yet to be identified. Base qualities are missing; no much larger clone stands one base away.

Receptors were amplified or captured by PCR. The run used an Illumina HiSeq 2000. TCRdb redid the processing of the public reads, applying fastp at Q25 and MiXCR, and retained in-frame beta chains. For every CDR3 protein sequence, its rows merge into one entry that carries the most common genes and DNA. This sample has 15,000 to 20,000 distinct CDR3 sequences in its table, and roughly 40% of those were observed once. The ten largest clones represent about 30% of the sample. Sequenced input: normal esophageal tissue next to the tumor. Recombination joined TRBV5-4 with TRBJ1-1, with TRBD1 identical over 9 junction bases. This receptor was obtained from a female donor with esophageal squamous cell carcinoma. The CDR3 region: CASSPRTGVNTEAFF. Read as DNA, the sequence is TGTGCCAGCAGCCCCCGGACAGGGGTGAACACTGAAGCTTTCTTT.